This TCR beta chain was retrieved from a study of regulatory T cells in long-lasting Graves disease. Regarding time point: newly diagnosed GD, antithyroid drugs for less than 3 months. The authors made the TCR library using RNA they extracted from PBMCs. An endocrinology department in Xi'an, China, recruited the patients. Trimming cost V 2 bases and J 1 base, with 18 bases left between them. Germline V gives CDR1 MNHNS, CDR2 SASEGT. This CDR3 spans 18 amino acids. Relying on iRepertoire HTBI primers and Arm-PCR of CDR3 regions, the team built TCR beta libraries. TCRdb reanalysed the multiplex PCR reads using MiXCR and keeps one entry per CDR3 protein. The sample holds 350,000 to 400,000 distinct CDR3 sequences, 15% to 20% seen once. The table lists this clonotype with a few counts. This sample was shared with a second study, whose subject was T cells in Graves' hyperthyroidism and ophthalmopathy. That report adds: The TCR CDR3 first-round RT-PCR relied on the HTBI primer set. Blood also carried most thyroid clonotypes expanded above 0.001.

The J gene is TRBJ1-3, the V gene TRBV6-1; a possible D gene is TRBD1 (5 bases). This clonotype was sampled from a woman under 30 with Graves disease. The sample in question was peripheral blood mononuclear cells (PBMCs), obtained at new diagnosis, from a patient treated with antithyroid drugs. For the CDR3, the DNA is TGTGCCAGCAGTGAAAGTCTCAGGGAAGGTTGGTCTGGAAACACCATATATTTT. Amino acids: CASSESLREGWSGNTIYF.